The present entry profiles one T cell receptor (beta chain) with its context. This sample stems from a study of OX40 agonist ivuxolimab in advanced cancers. V lost 5 bases and J 7 bases, leaving 11 bases between the germline ends. This CDR3 has 13 amino acids. Germline lookup yields CDR1 SGHNT and CDR2 YENEEA. Here immunoSEQ multiplex PCR was the method, and the copy in TCRdb shows in-frame clones only, minus some. Of about 71,000 clones detected, roughly 81% appear once; the ten largest clones hold about 5%. The sequence was obtained from an adult with an advanced solid tumor such as melanoma, head and neck, liver or kidney cancer. The chain uses TRBV11-3 and TRBJ1-4; D might be TRBD1 (6 bases). The source was CD4+ or CD8+ T cells sorted from blood, collected in a trial of the OX40 agonist ivuxolimab. In nucleotides, the CDR3 is TGTGCCAGCAGCCCGGGGGGCGGTGAAAAACTGTTTTTT. Its translation is CASSPGGGEKLFF.